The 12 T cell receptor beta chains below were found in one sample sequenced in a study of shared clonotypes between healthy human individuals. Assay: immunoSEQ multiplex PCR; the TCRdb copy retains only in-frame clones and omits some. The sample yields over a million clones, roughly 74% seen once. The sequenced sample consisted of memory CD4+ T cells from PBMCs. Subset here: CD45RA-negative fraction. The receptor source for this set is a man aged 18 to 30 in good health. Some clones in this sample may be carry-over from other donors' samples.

Here the CDR3 DNA reads TGTGCCAGCAGTTTATTTGGGCTAGCGGGAGGGCCTTACGAGCAGTACTTC. Translation gives CASSLFGLAGGPYEQYF. V is TRBV28 and J is TRBJ2-7; 12 nucleotides line up with TRBD2. Germline CDR1 reads MDHEN; CDR2 reads SYDVKM. J gave up 4 bases and V 1 base, and 8 bases lay outside the gene matches. The CDR3 is 17 residues long.

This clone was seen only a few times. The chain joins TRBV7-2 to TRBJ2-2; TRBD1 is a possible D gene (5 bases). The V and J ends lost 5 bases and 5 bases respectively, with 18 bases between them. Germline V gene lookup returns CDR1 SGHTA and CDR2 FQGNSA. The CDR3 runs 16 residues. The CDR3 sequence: CASSPRRTRDTGELFF. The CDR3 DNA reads TGTGCCAGCAGCCCCAGAAGGACAAGAGATACCGGGGAGCTGTTTTTT.

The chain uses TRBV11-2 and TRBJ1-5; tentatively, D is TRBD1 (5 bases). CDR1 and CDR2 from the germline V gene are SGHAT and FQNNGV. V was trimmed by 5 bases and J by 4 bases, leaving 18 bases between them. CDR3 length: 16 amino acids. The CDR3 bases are TGTGCCAGCAGCGACCTTCGCGGGGGAAGGAATCAGCCCCAGCATTTT. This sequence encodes CASSDLRGGRNQPQHF.

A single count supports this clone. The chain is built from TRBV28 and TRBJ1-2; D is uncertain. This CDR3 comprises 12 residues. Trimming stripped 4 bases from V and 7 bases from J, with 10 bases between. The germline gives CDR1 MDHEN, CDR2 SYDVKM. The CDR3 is CASSSHPSGYTF. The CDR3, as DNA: TGTGCCAGCAGTTCACACCCCTCTGGCTACACCTTC.

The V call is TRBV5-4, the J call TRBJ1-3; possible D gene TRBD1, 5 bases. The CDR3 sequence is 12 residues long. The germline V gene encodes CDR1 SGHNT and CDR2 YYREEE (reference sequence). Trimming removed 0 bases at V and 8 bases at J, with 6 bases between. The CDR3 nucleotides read TGTGCCAGCAGCTTGGTGGGGGACACCATATATTTT. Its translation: CASSLVGDTIYF.

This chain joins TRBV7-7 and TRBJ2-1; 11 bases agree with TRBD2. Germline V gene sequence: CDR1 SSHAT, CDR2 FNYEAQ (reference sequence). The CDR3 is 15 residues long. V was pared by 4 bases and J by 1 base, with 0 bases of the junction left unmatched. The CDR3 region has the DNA TGTGCCAGCAGCTCTAGCGGGGGGTCCTACAATGAGCAGTTCTTC. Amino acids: CASSSSGGSYNEQFF.

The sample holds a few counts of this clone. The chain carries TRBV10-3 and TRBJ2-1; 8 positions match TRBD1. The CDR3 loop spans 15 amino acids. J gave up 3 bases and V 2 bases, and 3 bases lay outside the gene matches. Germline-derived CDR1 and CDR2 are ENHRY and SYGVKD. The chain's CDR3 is CAISEGGQGYNEQFF. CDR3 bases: TGTGCCATCAGTGAGGGAGGACAGGGCTACAATGAGCAGTTCTTC.

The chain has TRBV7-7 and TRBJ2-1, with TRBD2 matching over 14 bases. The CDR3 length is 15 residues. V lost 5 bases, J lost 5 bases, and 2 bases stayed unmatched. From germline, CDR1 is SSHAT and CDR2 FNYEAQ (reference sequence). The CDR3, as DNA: TGTGCCAGCAGCCCGACTAGCGGGGGGGACAATGAGCAGTTCTTC. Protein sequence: CASSPTSGGDNEQFF. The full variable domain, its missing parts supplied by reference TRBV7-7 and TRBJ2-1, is GAGVSQSPRYKVTKRGQDVTLRCDPISSHATLYWYQQALGQGPEFLTYFNYEAQPDKSGLPSDRFSAERPEGSISTLTIQRTEQRDSAMYRCASSPTSGGDNEQFFGPGTRLTVL.

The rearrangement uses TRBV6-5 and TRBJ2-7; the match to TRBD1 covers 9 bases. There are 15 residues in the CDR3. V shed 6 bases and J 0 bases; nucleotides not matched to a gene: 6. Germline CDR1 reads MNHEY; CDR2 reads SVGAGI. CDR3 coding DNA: TGTGCCAGCAGCCCGGGGACAGGGAGCTCCTACGAGCAGTACTTC. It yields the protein CASSPGTGSSYEQYF.

CDR3 DNA: TGTGCCTGGAGTGAGGGACTAGGAGCAGATACGCAGTATTTT. This codes for CAWSEGLGADTQYF. The chain carries TRBV30 and TRBJ2-3, with 8 bases fitting TRBD2. CDR1 is GTSNPN, CDR2 SVGIG, per germline (reference sequence). J gave up 4 bases and V 1 base, and 4 bases lay outside the gene matches. There are 14 residues in the CDR3.

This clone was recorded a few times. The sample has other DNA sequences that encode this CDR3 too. The chain's CDR3 is CASSPGTDTQYF. DNA for the CDR3: TGTGCCAGCAGCCCGGGCACAGATACGCAGTATTTT. The chain is built from TRBV7-3 and TRBJ2-3; D call uncertain. V shed 5 bases and J shed 1 base, with 4 bases lying between them. Germline V CDR1 and CDR2: SGHTA, FQGTGA. The CDR3 sequence is 12 residues long.

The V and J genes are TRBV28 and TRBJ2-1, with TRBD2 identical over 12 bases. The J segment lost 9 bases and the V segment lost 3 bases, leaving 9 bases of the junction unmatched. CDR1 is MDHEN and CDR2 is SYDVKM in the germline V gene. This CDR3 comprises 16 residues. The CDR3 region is CASSLHGLAGLSEQFF. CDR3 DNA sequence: TGTGCCAGCAGTTTGCATGGACTAGCGGGATTGAGTGAGCAGTTCTTC.